A selection of T cell receptor beta chains follows, all from one sample in a study of blood T cell repertoires in COVID-19. Profiled with immunoSEQ multiplex PCR; TCRdb holds only in-frame clones, not every one. The sample yields around 320,000 clones, 85% to 95% seen once. The specimen sequenced was PBMCs or T cells enriched from blood (not recorded which). The origin of the receptors is a woman younger than 45 who had been exposed to COVID-19. CDR3s include the opening cysteine and the closing phenylalanine or tryptophan. The D gene is left open where the match is weak. Size tells how often a clone was seen (once, few, many) or the class of an expanded clone, and some rows leave it out.

V: TRBV18
size: NA
D: TRBD1
J: TRBJ2-7
DNA: TGTGCCAGCTCACCACCGACAGGGGGCCGGTTCGAGCAGTACTTC
CDR3: CASSPPTGGRFEQYF

V: TRBV3-1/TRBV3-2
size: NA
D: TRBD2
J: TRBJ2-1
DNA: TGTGCCAGCAGCCAATGGCGGCTACGGACTAGCGGGGGGGCAGCTGAGCAGTTCTTC
CDR3: CASSQWRLRTSGGAAEQFF

V: TRBV7-6
size: NA
D: TRBD1
J: TRBJ1-3
DNA: TGTGCCAGCAGTCCTCGAGGACAGGGGGCCTATGCCTCGGGAAACACCATATATTTT
CDR3: CASSPRGQGAYASGNTIYF

V: TRBV3-1/TRBV3-2
size: NA
D: NA
J: TRBJ2-1
DNA: TGTGCCAGCAGCTCCGGCCCACTAGTTGGGGGCGAGCAGTTCTTC
CDR3: CASSSGPLVGGEQFF

V: TRBV29-1
size: NA
D: TRBD1
J: TRBJ2-1
DNA: TGCAGCGTTGGACAGGGGGCTTGGTATAATGAGCAGTTCTTC
CDR3: CSVGQGAWYNEQFF

V: TRBV2
size: once
D: NA
J: TRBJ2-3
DNA: TGTGCCAGCAGTGAAGAGACTCGTTCTACTACGCAGTATTTT
CDR3: CASSEETRSTTQYF

V: TRBV30
size: NA
D: NA
J: TRBJ2-5
DNA: TGTGCCTGGAGGCGGTCGGCGGAGACCCAGTACTTC
CDR3: CAWRRSAETQYF

V: TRBV9
size: once
D: NA
J: TRBJ1-6
DNA: TGTGCCAGCAGCGTAGAGGGGGGGGCTAATTCACCCCTCCACTTT
CDR3: CASSVEGGANSPLHF

V: TRBV19
size: few
D: NA
J: TRBJ1-1
DNA: TGTGCCAGTAGTGCCGTAATGGACAGATTAAACACTGAAGCTTTCTTT
CDR3: CASSAVMDRLNTEAFF

V: TRBV29-1
size: NA
D: NA
J: TRBJ1-3
DNA: TGCAGCGCCGGAGACTCTGGAAACACCATATATTTT
CDR3: CSAGDSGNTIYF

V: TRBV5-1
size: NA
D: TRBD1
J: TRBJ1-2
DNA: TGCGCCAGCAGCTTGGAGGGACAGGACTATGGCTACACCTTC
CDR3: CASSLEGQDYGYTF

V: TRBV5-1
size: NA
D: TRBD1
J: TRBJ1-6
DNA: TGCGCCAGCAGCTTGGAAACAGGGGGAGTCCATAATTCACCCCTCCACTTT
CDR3: CASSLETGGVHNSPLHF

V: TRBV10-3
size: NA
D: NA
J: TRBJ1-1
DNA: TGTGCCATCAGTGAGCGGGGGTGGAACACTGAAGCTTTCTTT
CDR3: CAISERGWNTEAFF

V: TRBV21-1
size: NA
D: NA
J: TRBJ1-5
DNA: TGTGCCAGCAGCAACACTGGACAGCTCAATCAGCCCCAGCATTTT
CDR3: CASSNTGQLNQPQHF

V: TRBV18
size: once
D: NA
J: TRBJ1-1
DNA: TGTGCCAGCTCACCCTGGGGGGGCATGAACACTGAAGCTTTCTTT
CDR3: CASSPWGGMNTEAFF

V: TRBV7-2
size: NA
D: NA
J: TRBJ1-2
DNA: TGTGCCAGCAGCTTTTCCTCTAACTATGGCTACACCTTC
CDR3: CASSFSSNYGYTF

V: TRBV5-4
size: NA
D: TRBD1
J: TRBJ2-3
DNA: TGTGCCAGCAGCTTTGGAAGGGGGCGAGGCACAGATACGCAGTATTTT
CDR3: CASSFGRGRGTDTQYF

V: TRBV30
size: NA
D: NA
J: TRBJ1-2
DNA: TGTGCTACTCCTATCGGGGGGAGCTTCTATGGCTACACCTTC
CDR3: CATPIGGSFYGYTF